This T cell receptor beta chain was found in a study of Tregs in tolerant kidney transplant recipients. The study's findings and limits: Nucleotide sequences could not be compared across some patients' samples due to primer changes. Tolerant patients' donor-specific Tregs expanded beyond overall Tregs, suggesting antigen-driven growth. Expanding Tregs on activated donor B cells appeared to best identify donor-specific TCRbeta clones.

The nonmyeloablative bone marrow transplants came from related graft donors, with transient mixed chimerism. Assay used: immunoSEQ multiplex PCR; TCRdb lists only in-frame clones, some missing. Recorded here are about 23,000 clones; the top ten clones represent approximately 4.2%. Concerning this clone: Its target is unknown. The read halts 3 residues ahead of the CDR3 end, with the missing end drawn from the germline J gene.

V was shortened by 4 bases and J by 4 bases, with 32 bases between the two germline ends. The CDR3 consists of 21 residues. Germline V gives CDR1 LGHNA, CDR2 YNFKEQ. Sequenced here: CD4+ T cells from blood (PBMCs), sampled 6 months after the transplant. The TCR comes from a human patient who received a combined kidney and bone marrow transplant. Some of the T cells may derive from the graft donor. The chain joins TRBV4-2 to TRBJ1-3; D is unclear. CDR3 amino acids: CASSPTAHGLGVGRGGNTIYF. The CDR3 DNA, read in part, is TGTGCCAGCAGCCCGACTGCACATGGACTGGGTGTGGGTAGAGGGGGAAACACC.